This T cell receptor (beta chain) was sequenced during a study of T cells after yellow fever vaccination. Whole-study context: In the case of low-cell-number fractions, SMART-Seq v4 Ultra Low Input was used for preparation. Study-level results: Some clonotypes, a small share, were shared between CD4 and CD8 compartments. Abundant clonotypes from the bulk population could get into FACS-sorted repertoires as contaminants. Reappearance after the booster was observed for most primary-vaccination clones (about 97% CD4, about 90% CD8).

TCRdb recomputed calls from the 5' RACE reads with MiXCR, one row per CDR3 protein. The repertoire holds 100,000 to 150,000 distinct CDR3 sequences, with 7.4% as singletons. This clonotype was recorded many times. Its antigen is unknown. The CDR3 is 14 residues long. The junction had 9 bases not matched to a gene; V was cut back by 3 bases and J by 6 bases. Per germline, CDR1 DFQATT and CDR2 SNEGSKA (reference sequence). The genes are TRBV20-1 and TRBJ2-3, with 7 nucleotides matching TRBD2. The source of this sequence is a young man who received the YFV17D yellow fever vaccine. The sequencing here drew on CD4+ T cells sorted from PBMCs, taken roughly 10 days after the first yellow fever vaccination. The CDR3 DNA follows: TGCAGTGCTAGTCCCCCCCTAGCGGTGGATACGCAGTATTTT. Its translation: CSASPPLAVDTQYF.